The 23 T cell receptor beta chains presented below share a single source sample, sequenced in a study of neurological immune-mediated disorders. From the 5' RACE reads, TCRdb called clonotypes with MiXCR, one entry per CDR3 protein. The sample gives 55,000 to 65,000 distinct CDR3 sequences, about 3.5% of which show up once; around 2.1% is in the top ten. Sequenced: PBMCs. The source is a woman between 45 and 60 years old with multiple sclerosis.

This clonotype came up many times. The chain links TRBV20-1 to TRBJ2-7; TRBD2 matches 10 bases. Germline V gene data show CDR1 as DFQATT and CDR2 as SNEGSKA (reference sequence). The V gene end was trimmed by 5 bases and the J gene end by 1 base; junction bases not matched to a gene: 8. The CDR3 runs to 15 residues. As DNA, the CDR3 is TGCAGTGCTGTCAGCGGGAGGGCCGATTCCTACGAGCAGTACTTC. Translated: CSAVSGRADSYEQYF.

This clonotype was recorded at least ten times. V usage is TRBV7-2 and J usage is TRBJ2-3; a possible D gene is TRBD1 (5 bases). V was clipped by 5 bases and J by 4 bases, with 13 bases between them. Germline V lookup: CDR1 SGHTA, CDR2 FQGNSA. The CDR3 runs to 14 residues. In DNA, the CDR3 is TGTGCCAGCAGCCCAAGGGGTCTTGCAGATACGCAGTATTTT. Amino acid sequence: CASSPRGLADTQYF. Drawing the rest from reference TRBV7-2 and TRBJ2-3, the complete variable domain is GAGVSQSPSNKVTEKGKDVELRCDPISGHTALYWYRQSLGQGLEFLIYFQGNSAPDKSGLPSDRFSAERTGGSVSTLTIQRTQQEDSAVYLCASSPRGLADTQYFGPGTRLTVL.

This clonotype has a count of ten or more. This sequence joins TRBV14 and TRBJ2-1; 10 bases line up with TRBD2. The CDR3 loop spans 16 amino acids. V trimming: 4 bases; J trimming: 4 bases; junction bases outside the gene matches: 7. Germline loops: CDR1 SGHDN, CDR2 FVKESK. CDR3 residues: CASSPLGLAPYNEQFF. The CDR3 nucleotides read TGTGCCAGCAGCCCATTGGGACTAGCGCCGTACAATGAGCAGTTCTTC.

This clonotype has a count of ten or more. The rearrangement links TRBV6-2 or TRBV6-3 to TRBJ2-7, with D maybe TRBD1 (6 bases). V dropped 5 bases and J dropped 6 bases, with 11 bases sitting between them. The CDR3 spans 12 residues. CDR1 and CDR2 from the germline V gene are MNHEY and SVGEGT. CDR3 loop: CASSEDSAEQYF. DNA of the CDR3: TGTGCCAGCAGTGAGGACAGCGCCGAGCAGTACTTC.

Many counts were recorded for this clonotype. The V gene is TRBV21-1, the J gene TRBJ1-2. TRBV21-1 represents a pseudogene. The CDR3 is made up of 14 amino acids. The CDR3 loop is CASSKATNSHGYTF. In nucleotides, the CDR3 is TGTGCCAGCAGCAAAGCGACGAACAGCCATGGCTACACCTTC.

J is TRBJ1-2 and V is TRBV3-1; D uncertain. The germline V and J ends were trimmed by 4 bases and 2 bases, with 11 bases remaining between them. The CDR3 has 14 amino acids. CDR1 is LGHDT and CDR2 is YNNKEL in the germline V gene (reference sequence). In DNA form, the CDR3 reads TGTGCCAGCAGCCCTCAGCGAGGGAACTATGGCTACACCTTC. Residues: CASSPQRGNYGYTF.

This clonotype occurred many times. The genes are TRBV12-3 or TRBV12-4 and TRBJ1-3; TRBD1 might be the D (5 bases). CDR3 size: 15 residues. V lost 3 bases to trimming and J lost 2 bases, with 11 bases between them. The CDR3 is CASSFGRDPGNTIYF. CDR3 nucleotides: TGTGCCAGCAGTTTTGGGAGGGACCCTGGAAACACCATATATTTT.

This clonotype came up many times. J is TRBJ2-2 and V is TRBV20-1, with D perhaps matching TRBD1 or TRBD2 (7 bases each). Looked up from germline, CDR1 is DFQATT and CDR2 is SNEGSKA (reference sequence). This CDR3 is built from 14 residues. V lost 5 bases and J 3 bases, leaving 13 bases between the germline ends. CDR3 sequence: CSAGGGQYTGELFF. The CDR3 DNA follows: TGCAGTGCTGGGGGGGGACAGTACACCGGGGAGCTGTTTTTT.

This clonotype was counted ten times or more. The J gene is TRBJ2-2, the V gene TRBV29-1; no reliable D call. From germline, CDR1 is SQVTM and CDR2 ANQGSEA. Trimming took 4 bases from V and 1 from J, leaving 10 bases between them. The CDR3 consists of 14 residues. The CDR3 protein is CSVGSRLNTGELFF. As DNA, the CDR3 is TGCAGCGTTGGGTCCAGGCTGAACACCGGGGAGCTGTTTTTT.

This clonotype was seen at least ten times. The chain carries TRBV7-3 and TRBJ1-1; D ambiguous. CDR1 and CDR2 from the germline V gene are SGHTA and FQGTGA. The CDR3 runs 14 residues. V was pared by 0 bases and J by 7 bases, with 12 bases between. In DNA, the CDR3 is TGTGCCAGCAGCTTAACCCTGGGGAGGGTTGAAGCTTTCTTT. This codes for CASSLTLGRVEAFF.

The sample holds many counts of this clonotype. The gene calls are TRBV5-5 and TRBJ2-6, with D perhaps matching TRBD2 (6 bases). V gave up 8 bases and J gave up 3 bases, with 12 bases separating them. CDR3 size: 14 residues. Germline CDR1 SGHKS, CDR2 YYEKEE (reference sequence). CDR3 sequence reads: CASRAGSGANVLTF. The CDR3 coding sequence is TGTGCCAGTCGCGCGGGAAGTGGGGCCAACGTCCTGACTTTC. Full variable domain (outside the CDR3, taken from reference TRBV5-5 and TRBJ2-6): DAGVTQSPTHLIKTRGQQVTLRCSPISGHKSVSWYQQVLGQGPQFIFQYYEKEERGRGNFPDRFSARQFPNYSSELNVNALLLGDSALYLCASRAGSGANVLTFGAGSRLTVL.

In its sample, this clonotype was seen many times. This chain links TRBV24-1 with TRBJ2-7, with D possibly being TRBD1 (7 bases). This CDR3 has 15 residues. Germline V gene lookup returns CDR1 KGHDR and CDR2 SFDVKD. V was shortened by 4 bases and J by 0 bases, with 12 bases between the two germline ends. This CDR3 is CATSESGGNSYEQYF. CDR3 in DNA: TGTGCCACCAGTGAGTCAGGGGGGAACTCCTACGAGCAGTACTTC.

In its sample, this clonotype was seen many times. V usage is TRBV9 and J usage is TRBJ1-1, with 8 positions matching TRBD1. With V trimmed by 1 base and J by 7 bases, 9 bases remained unmatched. The CDR3 has 15 residues. The germline V gene has CDR1 SGDLS and CDR2 YYNGEE. The CDR3 region has the DNA TGTGCCAGCAGCGTAACCCCGACAGGGGACGGTGAAGCTTTCTTT. Encoded protein: CASSVTPTGDGEAFF.

Many counts were recorded for this clonotype. The CDR3 protein is CASGVTGSGELFF. The CDR3, as DNA: TGTGCCAGCGGAGTAACGGGTAGCGGGGAGCTGTTTTTT. The rearrangement joins TRBV2 to TRBJ2-2, with D unresolved. Germline V gene data show CDR1 as SNHLY and CDR2 as FYNNEI. Deletions cut 8 bases from V and 7 bases from J, with 14 bases between. This CDR3 is 13 amino acids long. Combining the CDR3 with reference TRBV2 and TRBJ2-2 gives the whole variable domain EPEVTQTPSHQVTQMGQEVILRCVPISNHLYFYWYRQILGQKVEFLVSFYNNEISEKSEIFDDQFSVERPDGSNFTLKIRSTKLEDSAMYFCASGVTGSGELFFGEGSRLTVL.

There are many counts of this clonotype. V is TRBV2 and J is TRBJ1-4; no clear D gene. Per germline, CDR1 SNHLY and CDR2 FYNNEI. The CDR3 contains 15 residues. V gave up 5 bases and J gave up 1 base, with 11 bases separating them. In DNA form, the CDR3 reads TGTGCCAGCAGTACAACGGTGGTAACTAATGAAAAACTGTTTTTT. It codes for CASSTTVVTNEKLFF. The full variable domain, its missing parts supplied by reference TRBV2 and TRBJ1-4, is EPEVTQTPSHQVTQMGQEVILRCVPISNHLYFYWYRQILGQKVEFLVSFYNNEISEKSEIFDDQFSVERPDGSNFTLKIRSTKLEDSAMYFCASSTTVVTNEKLFFGSGTQLSVL.

This clonotype was detected many times. This chain uses TRBV4-3 with TRBJ1-2, with D maybe TRBD1 (6 bases). The CDR3 is 16 residues long. The V gene lost 0 bases and the J gene lost 3 bases, with 14 bases spanning the gap. Germline CDR1 LGHNA, CDR2 YSLEER. This chain's CDR3 is CASSQDPGVGDYGYTF. DNA for the CDR3: TGCGCCAGCAGCCAAGACCCAGGGGTTGGGGACTATGGCTACACCTTC.

The sample holds many counts of this clonotype. The V gene is TRBV20-1, the J gene TRBJ2-1, with 13 bases that match TRBD2. Unmatched junction bases numbered 9, after V lost 6 bases and J lost 4 bases. The CDR3 length is 16 residues. Germline V gene sequence: CDR1 DFQATT, CDR2 SNEGSKA (reference sequence). As DNA, the CDR3 is TGCAGTGCCCCCTACCCGGGACTAGCGGGGTACAATGAGCAGTTCTTC. Its protein product is CSAPYPGLAGYNEQFF.

This clonotype came up many times. V and J are TRBV9 and TRBJ2-3, with TRBD2 matching 11 bases. The germline V gene has CDR1 SGDLS and CDR2 YYNGEE. Trimming took 3 bases from V and 5 from J; bases not matched to a gene: 17. CDR3 size: 19 residues. The DNA of the CDR3 is TGTGCCAGCAGCGCAACATTAGCGGGAGGGCCGATTCAGAGAGATACGCAGTATTTT. Translated: CASSATLAGGPIQRDTQYF.

There are many counts of this clonotype. The V and J genes are TRBV2 and TRBJ2-1, with D unresolved. This CDR3 spans 15 amino acids. Germline loops: CDR1 SNHLY, CDR2 FYNNEI. Trimming cost V 5 bases and J 1 base, with 12 bases left between them. In DNA, the CDR3 is TGTGCCAGCAGTACCGGACGCCTATCCTACAATGAGCAGTTCTTC. Residues: CASSTGRLSYNEQFF.

This clonotype was detected many times. The chain carries TRBV29-1 and TRBJ1-2, with D possibly matching TRBD1 (6 bases). Trimming pared 0 bases from V and 5 bases from J, leaving 16 bases between. There are 15 residues in the CDR3. CDR1 SQVTM and CDR2 ANQGSEA come from the germline V gene. For the CDR3, the DNA is TGCAGCGTTGAAGATCCCGGGACAAATCTATATGGCTACACCTTC. Protein product: CSVEDPGTNLYGYTF.

This chain links TRBV14 with TRBJ1-2; D gene unclear. Trimming took 4 bases from V and 7 from J, leaving 10 bases between them. CDR1 and CDR2 (germline): SGHDN, FVKESK. CDR3 size: 12 residues. CDR3 in DNA: TGTGCCAGCAGCCCAAACCAGGTTGGCTACACCTTC. Residues: CASSPNQVGYTF.

The sample holds a few counts of this clonotype. One base away lies a much larger clone, so this may be a sequencing read error. This chain links TRBV5-1 with TRBJ2-7, with D possibly TRBD2 on 5 matching bases. CDR3 length equals 14 residues. Trimming shortened V by 4 bases and J by 3 bases, and 14 bases separated the two germline ends. The germline V gene has CDR1 SGHRS and CDR2 YFSETQ. The CDR3 sequence is CASSTMRGSYEQYF. CDR3 bases: TGCGCCAGCAGCACGATGAGAGGGAGCTACGAGCAGTACTTC.

This clonotype has a count of ten or more. The chain has TRBV12-3 or TRBV12-4 and TRBJ1-1; D unclear. The CDR3 length is 13 residues. The germline V and J ends were trimmed by 5 bases and 6 bases, with 13 bases remaining between them. Here the CDR3 DNA reads TGTGCCAGCAGTCTCACACTCCGTCCTGAAGCTTTCTTT. Residues: CASSLTLRPEAFF.